These T cell receptor beta chains were read from a single sample in a study of blood T cells in healthy people across ages. TCRdb ran MiXCR on the 5' RACE reads and lists one entry per CDR3 protein. The data hold approximately 1.5 million distinct CDR3 sequences, with about 31% observed a single time. The specimen sequenced was blood. Every receptor here comes from a woman under 40 in good health. Both conserved end residues are trimmed from each CDR3.

v_call | cdr3_aa
TRBV29-1 | SVDTGGYNEQF
TRBV5-1 | ASMGGSSGRNEQF
TRBV6-2/TRBV6-3 | ASSPRSTGPSYNSPLH
TRBV7-3 | ASSLIANTEAF
TRBV3-1 | ASSPWNRDLSPLH
TRBV27 | ASSPLDLRRDGGYT
TRBV4-1 | ASSQIRDGNQPQH
TRBV20-1 | SAPGGAGRGYT
TRBV20-1 | SATGGPGPQH
TRBV28 | ATQRVFGSYERY
TRBV3-1 | ASSQAGGAEGYT
TRBV9 | ASRTRTGPGGYT
TRBV28 | ASSLTNIDYGYT
TRBV3-1 | ASSQVGTLYGYT
TRBV4-1 | ASSQEIWGLSNEKLF
TRBV3-1 | ASLSGGSSYNEQF
TRBV5-1 | ASSPDRRAEAF
TRBV28 | ASTVGLGFYEQY
TRBV12-3/TRBV12-4 | ASSLLAGVTETQY
TRBV5-6 | ASSSASYHEQF
TRBV6-5 | ASSYSWSSYEQY
TRBV6-6 | ASSYGGTGSYT
TRBV30 | AWSFPQGGEQY
TRBV29-1 | SVAAKGASEQY
TRBV7-2 | AGSLAQGLYYGYT
TRBV20-1 | SARSGVGETQY
TRBV9 | ASSSKLAGDYNEQF
TRBV4-1 | ASSQVGATQF
TRBV7-3 | ASSFGLAGGTDTQY
TRBV28 | ASSWFGTPSYNEQF
TRBV15 | ATSSRASGAYEQY
TRBV5-1 | ASSLQQVGTGELF
TRBV6-1 | ASSGKYHTDTQY
TRBV5-1 | ASSLDVVGGGNEQF
TRBV29-1 | SVDDRAGTEAF
TRBV10-3 | AISGVDTEAF
TRBV18 | ASSGTGASEQY
TRBV5-6 | ASSLGPGLSYEQY
TRBV7-3 | ASSLSVMDTEAF
TRBV25-1 | ASSEQNSNQPQH
TRBV5-6 | ASGSLSDRERNEQY
TRBV20-1 | SVLPAGSDTQY
TRBV3-1 | ASGLAGGETQY
TRBV6-5 | ASSYGNRGYEQY